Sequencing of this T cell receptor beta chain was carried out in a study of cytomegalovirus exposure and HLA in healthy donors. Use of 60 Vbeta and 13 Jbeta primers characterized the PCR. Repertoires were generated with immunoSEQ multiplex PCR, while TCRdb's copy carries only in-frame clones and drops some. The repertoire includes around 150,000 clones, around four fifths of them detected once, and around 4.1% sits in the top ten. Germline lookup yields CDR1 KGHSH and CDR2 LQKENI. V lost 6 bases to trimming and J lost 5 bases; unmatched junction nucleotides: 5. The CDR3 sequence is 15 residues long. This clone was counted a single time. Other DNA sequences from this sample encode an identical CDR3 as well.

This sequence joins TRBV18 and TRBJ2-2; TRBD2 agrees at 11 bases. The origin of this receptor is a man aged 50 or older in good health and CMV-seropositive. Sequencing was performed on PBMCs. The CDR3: CASSPGLAETGELFF. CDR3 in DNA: TGTGCCAGCTCGCCGGGACTAGCGGAGACCGGGGAGCTGTTTTTT.